The clone carrying this T cell receptor beta chain occurred many times. Its cognate antigen is unknown. What was amplified from RNA transcripts were TCR beta CDR3 regions. Researchers ran a first-round RT-PCR on the TCR CDR3 using the HTBI primer set. TCRdb processed the multiplex PCR reads anew with MiXCR; each CDR3 protein has one entry. This sample has approximately 600,000 distinct CDR3 sequences, with roughly 14% found just once. The source of the sample is a study of T cells in Graves' hyperthyroidism and ophthalmopathy. Study-level background: Before any treatment, at initial diagnosis, peripheral blood was collected.

Uncontrolled infection, other autoimmune disease, pregnancy or lactation disqualified patients from enrolment. The diagnostic basis comprised clinical symptoms, serum thyroxine and TRAb, thyroid ultrasound and orbital computed tomography. Study-wide findings and caveats: Most expanded thyroid clonotypes above 0.001 also appeared in blood.

Sequencing was done on a sample of blood. The TCR originated in a woman aged 40 to 55 with Graves' ophthalmopathy.

In nucleotides, the CDR3 is TGTGCCAGCAGCCCCCTGAGCAGGAGGAACACCGGGGAGCTGTTTTTT. This sequence encodes CASSPLSRRNTGELFF. The V and J genes are TRBV7-8 and TRBJ2-2, with D uncertain. Per germline, CDR1 SGHVS and CDR2 FQNEAQ. This CDR3 is 16 amino acids long. The V end lost 5 bases, the J end lost 1 base, and 14 bases lay between the germline ends.